The subject of this entry is one TCR beta chain. This entry belongs to a study of OX40 agonist ivuxolimab in advanced cancers. This table comes from immunoSEQ multiplex PCR, and its TCRdb copy is limited to in-frame clones, with some not included. The sample contains roughly 56,000 clones, 70% to 90% of which appear only once. The material was CD4+ or CD8+ T cells sorted from blood, obtained in a trial of the OX40 agonist ivuxolimab. This clonotype was sampled from an adult with an advanced solid tumor such as melanoma, head and neck, liver or kidney cancer.

This CDR3 reads CASSQGGGNTEAFF. Here the CDR3 DNA reads TGTGCCAGCAGCCAAGGGGGAGGGAACACTGAAGCTTTCTTT. The chain combines TRBV14 with TRBJ1-1; the D is unclear. The CDR3 spans 14 residues. V was cut by 1 base and J by 1 base, with 7 bases left in between. The germline CDR1 and CDR2 sequences are SGHDN and FVKESK.